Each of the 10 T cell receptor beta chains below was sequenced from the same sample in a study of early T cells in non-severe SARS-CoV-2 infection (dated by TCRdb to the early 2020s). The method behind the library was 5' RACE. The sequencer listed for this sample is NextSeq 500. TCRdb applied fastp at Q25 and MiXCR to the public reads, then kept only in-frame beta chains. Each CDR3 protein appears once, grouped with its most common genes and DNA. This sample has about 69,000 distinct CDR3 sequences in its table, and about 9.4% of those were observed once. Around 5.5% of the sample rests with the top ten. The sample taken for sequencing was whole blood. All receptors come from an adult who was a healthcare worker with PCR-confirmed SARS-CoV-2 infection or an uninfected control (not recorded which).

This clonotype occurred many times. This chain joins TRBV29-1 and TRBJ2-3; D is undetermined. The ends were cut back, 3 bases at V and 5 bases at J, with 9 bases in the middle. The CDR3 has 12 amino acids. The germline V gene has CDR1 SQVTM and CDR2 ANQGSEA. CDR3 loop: CSVERSQDTQYF. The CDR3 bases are TGCAGCGTTGAGCGGAGCCAAGATACGCAGTATTTT.

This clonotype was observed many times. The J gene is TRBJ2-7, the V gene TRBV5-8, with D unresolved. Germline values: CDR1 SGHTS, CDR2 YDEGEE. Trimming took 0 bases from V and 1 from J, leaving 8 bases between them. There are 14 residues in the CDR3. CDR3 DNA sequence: TGTGCCAGCAGCTTGGTCCCAGCTTCCTACGAGCAGTACTTC. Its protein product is CASSLVPASYEQYF.

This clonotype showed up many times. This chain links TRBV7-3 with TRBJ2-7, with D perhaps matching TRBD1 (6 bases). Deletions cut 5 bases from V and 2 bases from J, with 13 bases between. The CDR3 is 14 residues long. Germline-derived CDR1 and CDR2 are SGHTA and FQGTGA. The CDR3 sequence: CASSPGQPTYEQYF. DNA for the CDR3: TGTGCCAGCAGCCCAGGACAGCCGACCTACGAGCAGTACTTC.

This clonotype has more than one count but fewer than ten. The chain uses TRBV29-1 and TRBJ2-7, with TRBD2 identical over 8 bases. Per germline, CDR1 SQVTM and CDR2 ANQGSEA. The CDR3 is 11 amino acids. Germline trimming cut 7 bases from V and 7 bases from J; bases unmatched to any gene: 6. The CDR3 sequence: CSARTSSEQYF. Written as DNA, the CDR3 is TGCAGCGCCAGGACTAGCAGTGAGCAGTACTTC.

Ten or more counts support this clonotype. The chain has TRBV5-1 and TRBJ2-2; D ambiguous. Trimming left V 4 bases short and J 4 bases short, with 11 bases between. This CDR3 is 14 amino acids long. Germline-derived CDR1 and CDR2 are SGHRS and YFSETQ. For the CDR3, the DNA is TGCGCCAGCAGCCCGGTAACCTTCACCGGGGAGCTGTTTTTT. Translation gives CASSPVTFTGELFF.

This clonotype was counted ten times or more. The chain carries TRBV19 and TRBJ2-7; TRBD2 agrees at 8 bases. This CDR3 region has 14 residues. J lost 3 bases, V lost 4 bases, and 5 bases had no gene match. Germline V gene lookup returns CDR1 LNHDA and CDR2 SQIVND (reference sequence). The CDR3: CASSTGRGGYEQYF. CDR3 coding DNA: TGTGCCAGTAGTACCGGACGGGGGGGCTACGAGCAGTACTTC. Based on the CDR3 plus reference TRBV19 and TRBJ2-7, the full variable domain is DGGITQSPKYLFRKEGQNVTLSCEQNLNHDAMYWYRQDPGQGLRLIYYSQIVNDFQKGDIAEGYSVSREKKESFPLTVTSAQKNPTAFYLCASSTGRGGYEQYFGPGTRLTVT.

This CDR3 reads CSVEDRVLIVYNEQFF. CDR3 DNA sequence: TGCAGCGTTGAAGATAGGGTACTGATAGTCTACAATGAGCAGTTCTTC. The rearrangement uses TRBV29-1 and TRBJ2-1, with D uncertain. V lost 0 bases and J 3 bases, leaving 15 bases between the germline ends. The germline CDR1 and CDR2 sequences are SQVTM and ANQGSEA. This CDR3 region has 16 residues.

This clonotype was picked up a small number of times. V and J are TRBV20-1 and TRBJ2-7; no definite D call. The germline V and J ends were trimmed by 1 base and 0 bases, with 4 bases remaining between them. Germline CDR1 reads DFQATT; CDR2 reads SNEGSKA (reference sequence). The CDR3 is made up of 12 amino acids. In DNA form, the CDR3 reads TGCAGTGCTAGAGGGGGCTCCTACGAGCAGTACTTC. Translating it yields CSARGGSYEQYF.

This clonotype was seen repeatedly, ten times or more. The CDR3 region is CASSLTTGANTEAFF. The DNA for the CDR3 is TGTGCCAGCAGCTTAACGACAGGCGCGAACACTGAAGCTTTCTTT. This sequence joins TRBV7-3 and TRBJ1-1, with a possible D match to TRBD1 (6 bases). CDR1 and CDR2 from the germline V gene are SGHTA and FQGTGA. The V gene lost 0 bases and the J gene lost 1 base, with 9 bases spanning the gap. This CDR3 has 15 residues. Full variable domain (remainder filled in from reference TRBV7-3 and TRBJ1-1): GAGVSQTPSNKVTEKGKYVELRCDPISGHTALYWYRQSLGQGPEFLIYFQGTGAADDSGLPNDRFFAVRPEGSVSTLKIQRTERGDSAVYLCASSLTTGANTEAFFGQGTRLTVV.

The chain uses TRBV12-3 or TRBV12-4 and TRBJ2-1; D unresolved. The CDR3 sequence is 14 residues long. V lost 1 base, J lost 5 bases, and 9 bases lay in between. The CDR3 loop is CASSLGPNHNEQFF. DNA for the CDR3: TGTGCCAGCAGTTTAGGCCCGAACCACAATGAGCAGTTCTTC.